Listed below are T cell receptor beta chains from one sample, sequenced in a study of T-cell memory formation after mild COVID-19. TCRdb independently ran MiXCR on the 5' RACE reads; one entry per CDR3 protein. The sample contains 130,000 to 150,000 distinct CDR3 sequences, about a fifth of which appear only once. What was sequenced was PBMCs or a T cell subset sorted from them (not recorded which). Every receptor here comes from an adult woman who had mild COVID-19 (a few samples of this study predate the infection). Cell type and time point are not known. Both conserved end residues are part of each CDR3. The D gene is left open where the match is weak. Clone size, where shown, is once, few, many, or a class for clones that have expanded.

D gene | clone size | CDR3 length | J gene | V gene | CDR3 protein | CDR3 DNA
. | few | 14 | TRBJ2-3 | TRBV12-3/TRBV12-4 | CASSRRGPTDTQYF | TGTGCCAGCAGCCGGCGAGGGCCCACAGATACGCAGTATTTT
. | . | 14 | TRBJ2-3 | TRBV20-1 | CSARPGSPTDTQYF | TGCAGTGCTAGACCGGGAAGTCCGACAGATACGCAGTATTTT
. | many | 15 | TRBJ2-7 | TRBV7-6 | CASSPLTLPSYEQYF | TGTGCCAGCAGCCCCCTGACGTTACCCTCCTACGAGCAGTACTTC
TRBD2 | . | 15 | TRBJ2-5 | TRBV3-1 | CASSRGTTSGETQYF | TGTGCCAGCAGCCGGGGGACTACCAGCGGAGAGACCCAGTACTTC
. | few | 14 | TRBJ2-3 | TRBV28 | CASSPPGIADTQYF | TGTGCCAGCAGTCCCCCAGGGATAGCAGATACGCAGTATTTT
TRBD1 | few | 16 | TRBJ2-2 | TRBV5-1 | CASSLGTAFHTGELFF | TGCGCCAGCAGCTTAGGGACAGCTTTCCACACCGGGGAGCTGTTTTTT
. | . | 14 | TRBJ1-5 | TRBV30 | CAWSVRQPNQPQHF | TGTGCCTGGAGTGTACGGCAGCCAAATCAGCCCCAGCATTTT
TRBD1 | . | 15 | TRBJ1-3 | TRBV5-1 | CASSSSGQGGNTIYF | TGCGCCAGCAGCTCGTCGGGACAGGGTGGAAACACCATATATTTT
. | . | 14 | TRBJ2-1 | TRBV20-1 | CSAIEGVRRHEQFF | TGCAGTGCTATTGAGGGAGTCAGGCGCCATGAGCAGTTCTTC
TRBD1 | . | 14 | TRBJ1-2 | TRBV6-5 | CASTKDRMNYGYTF | TGTGCCAGCACCAAGGACAGGATGAACTATGGCTACACCTTC
TRBD2 | . | 14 | TRBJ2-7 | TRBV18 | CASSPREGSYEQYF | TGTGCCAGCTCACCAAGGGAGGGATCCTACGAGCAGTACTTC
TRBD2 | . | 15 | TRBJ2-4 | TRBV3-1 | CASSHGPGLAGYQYF | TGTGCCAGCAGCCATGGACCGGGACTAGCGGGGTATCAGTACTTC
. | . | 15 | TRBJ1-4 | TRBV3-1 | CASADANGANEKLFF | TGTGCCAGCGCGGACGCTAATGGGGCTAATGAAAAACTGTTTTTT
TRBD2 | many | 15 | TRBJ2-1 | TRBV7-9 | CASSLGGRAYNEQFF | TGTGCCAGCAGCTTAGGCGGGAGGGCCTACAATGAGCAGTTCTTC
. | . | 13 | TRBJ1-1 | TRBV7-2 | CASSSTGTSVAFF | TGTGCCAGCAGCTCCACGGGAACGTCGGTAGCTTTCTTT
. | . | 12 | TRBJ1-2 | TRBV13 | CASSHRDYGYTF | TGTGCCAGCAGCCATCGGGACTATGGCTACACCTTC
. | few | 14 | TRBJ2-7 | TRBV6-2/TRBV6-3 | CASILGPYNYEQYF | TGTGCCAGCATCCTCGGACCGTACAACTACGAGCAGTACTTC
. | few | 15 | TRBJ2-7 | TRBV6-1 | CASRQQAASSYEQYF | TGTGCCAGCCGACAACAGGCGGCGAGCTCCTACGAGCAGTACTTC
. | few | 13 | TRBJ2-5 | TRBV15 | CATSRGLQETQYF | TGTGCCACCAGCAGAGGCCTTCAAGAGACCCAGTACTTC
TRBD1 | . | 17 | TRBJ1-5 | TRBV12-3/TRBV12-4 | CASSLGPGQGRNQPQHF | TGTGCCAGCAGTTTGGGGCCGGGACAGGGACGCAATCAGCCCCAGCATTTT
. | few | 12 | TRBJ1-4 | TRBV20-1 | CSARGAGEKLFF | TGCAGTGCTAGAGGGGCAGGGGAAAAACTGTTTTTT
TRBD1 | . | 15 | TRBJ2-5 | TRBV24-1 | CATSDLQGGKKTQYF | TGTGCCACCAGTGATTTGCAAGGGGGCAAAAAGACCCAGTACTTC
. | . | 11 | TRBJ2-3 | TRBV20-1 | CRGIIGDTQYF | TGCAGGGGCATTATAGGAGATACGCAGTATTTT
. | many | 17 | TRBJ1-5 | TRBV7-8 | CASSPEGPGHSNQPQHF | TGTGCCAGCAGTCCAGAGGGGCCGGGACATAGCAATCAGCCCCAGCATTTT
TRBD1 | . | 13 | TRBJ1-2 | TRBV12-3/TRBV12-4 | CASSLDREYGYTF | TGTGCCAGCAGTTTGGACAGGGAGTATGGCTACACCTTC
. | many | 12 | TRBJ2-7 | TRBV7-2 | CASSLGRVEQYF | TGTGCCAGCAGCTTAGGGAGGGTCGAGCAGTACTTC
TRBD1 | . | 15 | TRBJ2-3 | TRBV10-3 | CAIRFTGADTDTQYF | TGTGCCATCAGATTTACAGGGGCGGACACAGATACGCAGTATTTT
TRBD1 | . | 14 | TRBJ1-1 | TRBV5-1 | CASTTTGVNTEAFF | TGCGCCAGCACCACGACAGGGGTGAACACTGAAGCTTTCTTT
TRBD2 | few | 15 | TRBJ2-7 | TRBV5-1 | CASSLPTSGGADRYF | TGCGCCAGCAGCCTTCCCACTAGCGGGGGGGCCGACAGGTACTTC
. | . | 16 | TRBJ1-4 | TRBV7-6 | CASTFPRRASREKLFF | TGTGCCAGCACCTTTCCCCGGAGGGCGTCTCGTGAAAAACTGTTTTTT
. | . | 12 | TRBJ2-5 | TRBV7-2 | CASSFSRETQYF | TGTGCCAGCAGCTTCTCGCGGGAGACCCAGTACTTC
. | . | 12 | TRBJ1-5 | TRBV20-1 | CSATASNQPQHF | TGCAGTGCTACAGCTAGCAATCAGCCCCAGCATTTT
TRBD2 | . | 15 | TRBJ2-2 | TRBV6-5 | CASSSASGRTVELFF | TGTGCCAGCAGTTCCGCCTCCGGGAGGACCGTGGAGCTGTTTTTT
. | . | 14 | TRBJ2-3 | TRBV24-1 | CATSDPGQADTQYF | TGTGCCACCAGTGACCCCGGTCAAGCAGATACGCAGTATTTT
TRBD1 | . | 16 | TRBJ2-7 | TRBV18 | CASSSRGRQGELEQYF | TGTGCCAGCTCATCGCGCGGCCGGCAGGGGGAATTGGAGCAGTACTTC
TRBD2 | few | 17 | TRBJ2-1 | TRBV7-2 | CASSPGGPSGRRGEQFF | TGTGCCAGCAGCCCCGGGGGGCCTAGCGGGAGGCGAGGTGAGCAGTTCTTC
TRBD2 | . | 16 | TRBJ2-5 | TRBV4-1 | CASSKSSQRGQETQYF | TGCGCCAGCAGCAAAAGCTCCCAGCGGGGGCAAGAGACCCAGTACTTC
. | . | 14 | TRBJ2-2 | TRBV7-8 | CASSAVANTGELFF | TGTGCCAGCAGCGCAGTCGCGAACACCGGGGAGCTGTTTTTT
. | few | 17 | TRBJ1-4 | TRBV5-1 | CASSFSGVGATNEKLFF | TGCGCCAGCAGCTTTTCGGGAGTGGGGGCGACTAATGAAAAACTGTTTTTT
. | many | 15 | TRBJ2-3 | TRBV5-5 | CASSPDVPSTDTQYF | TGTGCCAGCAGCCCCGACGTTCCTAGCACAGATACGCAGTATTTT
TRBD1 | many | 15 | TRBJ2-3 | TRBV7-2 | CASSLDRDSTDTQYF | TGTGCCAGCAGCTTGGACAGGGATAGCACAGATACGCAGTATTTT
. | . | 13 | TRBJ1-1 | TRBV27 | CASSPGGPPKAFF | TGTGCCAGCAGTCCCGGGGGGCCACCCAAGGCTTTCTTT
TRBD2 | few | 17 | TRBJ2-1 | TRBV24-1 | CATSDFSGGSSYNEQFF | TGTGCCACCAGTGATTTCTCCGGCGGGAGCTCCTACAATGAGCAGTTCTTC
. | . | 15 | TRBJ2-5 | TRBV25-1 | CASSEPRLYQETQYF | TGTGCCAGCAGTGAGCCCAGGCTGTACCAAGAGACCCAGTACTTC
TRBD1 | many | 15 | TRBJ2-1 | TRBV20-1 | CSARGGQGNHNEQFF | TGCAGTGCTAGAGGGGGACAGGGAAACCACAATGAGCAGTTCTTC
TRBD2 | few | 16 | TRBJ2-5 | TRBV5-1 | CASSRGTSGVQETQYF | TGCGCCAGCAGCCGAGGGACTAGCGGGGTCCAAGAGACCCAGTACTTC
. | few | 14 | TRBJ2-7 | TRBV6-5 | CASSPQGFGSEQYF | TGTGCCAGCAGCCCTCAGGGGTTTGGCTCCGAGCAGTACTTC
. | few | 15 | TRBJ2-3 | TRBV5-6 | CASSLELRDTDTQYF | TGTGCCAGCAGCTTGGAACTTAGGGACACAGATACGCAGTATTTT
TRBD2 | . | 15 | TRBJ2-1 | TRBV7-3 | CASSSSLAGGNEQFF | TGTGCCAGCAGCTCAAGTCTAGCGGGAGGTAATGAGCAGTTCTTC
. | few | 12 | TRBJ1-1 | TRBV29-1 | CSVVGQNTEAFF | TGCAGCGTAGTCGGACAGAACACTGAAGCTTTCTTT
. | . | 13 | TRBJ2-1 | TRBV14 | CASSQDRAPLQFF | TGTGCCAGCAGCCAAGACCGGGCCCCACTCCAGTTCTTC
. | . | 16 | TRBJ1-3 | TRBV9 | CASSVTPEAGGNTIYF | TGTGCCAGCAGCGTAACTCCCGAGGCTGGAGGAAACACCATATATTTT
. | . | 14 | TRBJ2-5 | TRBV5-1 | CASSLARSQETQYF | TGCGCCAGCAGCTTGGCCCGATCCCAAGAGACCCAGTACTTC
. | few | 13 | TRBJ1-6 | TRBV6-5 | CASSYVYNSPLHF | TGTGCCAGCAGTTATGTCTATAATTCACCCCTCCACTTT
. | . | 12 | TRBJ2-5 | TRBV30 | CAWSVSGQTQYF | TGTGCCTGGAGTGTATCAGGGCAGACCCAGTACTTC
. | . | 14 | TRBJ1-1 | TRBV5-1 | CASSLSGARTEAFF | TGCGCCAGCAGCTTGTCGGGGGCGCGAACTGAAGCTTTCTTT
. | few | 13 | TRBJ1-1 | TRBV5-5 | CASSSGSGTEAFF | TGTGCCAGCAGCTCGGGTAGCGGCACTGAAGCTTTCTTT
TRBD2 | few | 20 | TRBJ2-2 | TRBV12-3/TRBV12-4 | CASSLLWRGAKQANTGELFF | TGTGCCAGCAGTTTGCTCTGGCGGGGGGCAAAACAAGCGAACACCGGGGAGCTGTTTTTT
. | . | 14 | TRBJ1-5 | TRBV5-1 | CASSSGGPNQPQHF | TGCGCCAGCAGCTCTGGGGGGCCGAATCAGCCCCAGCATTTT
TRBD2 | few | 18 | TRBJ2-1 | TRBV24-1 | CATSDRGVAGGTYNEQFF | TGTGCCACCAGTGATCGAGGTGTAGCGGGAGGTACCTACAATGAGCAGTTCTTC